This is a list of T cell receptor beta chains from one sample in a study of blood T cell repertoires in COVID-19. Produced via immunoSEQ multiplex PCR; TCRdb's table is partial and in-frame only. The sample shows 120,000 or so clones, roughly 80% of them seen only once. Sequenced material: peripheral blood. These TCRs come from a man aged 60 to 75 with acute or convalescent COVID-19. Each CDR3 is given with its conserved first and last residue. The D gene is left open where the match is weak. Clone size is given for some rows only: seen once, a few or many times, or a class if the clone is expanded.

abundance	j_gene	v_gene	d_gene	CDR3aa	CDR3nt
few	TRBJ2-1	TRBV5-1	TRBD1	CASSTQGALRISGEQFF	TGCGCCAGCAGCACTCAGGGGGCCCTGCGAATTTCGGGTGAGCAGTTCTTC
-	TRBJ2-3	TRBV5-1	TRBD2	CASSLGASGGTDTQYF	TGCGCCAGCAGCTTGGGGGCTAGCGGGGGCACAGATACGCAGTATTTT
-	TRBJ2-7	TRBV7-9	TRBD1	CASSSQGYREQYF	TGTGCCAGCAGCTCACAGGGGTACCGCGAGCAGTACTTC
-	TRBJ1-4	TRBV5-6	TRBD1	CASSLGGGSQEKLFF	TGTGCCAGCAGCTTGGGAGGGGGCAGTCAGGAAAAACTGTTTTTT
-	TRBJ2-7	TRBV27	TRBD1	CASSWTGSLYEQYF	TGTGCCAGCAGTTGGACAGGATCCCTCTACGAGCAGTACTTC
-	TRBJ2-7	TRBV19	TRBD2	CASSIQAGGRYEQYF	TGTGCCAGTAGTATCCAAGCGGGGGGGCGCTACGAGCAGTACTTC
few	TRBJ2-2	TRBV7-9	-	CASRRTGDGDTGELFF	TGTGCCAGCAGAAGAACGGGGGACGGCGACACCGGGGAGCTGTTTTTT
-	TRBJ2-2	TRBV5-6	-	CASRSGGSLAFRVGELFF	TGTGCCAGCAGATCAGGCGGGTCACTAGCATTCCGAGTGGGGGAGCTGTTTTTT
few	TRBJ2-5	TRBV5-1	TRBD2	CASTPPGGETQYF	TGCGCCAGCACTCCCCCGGGGGGTGAGACCCAGTACTTC
-	TRBJ2-3	TRBV6-4	-	CASPVSRGSTTDTQYF	TGTGCCAGCCCTGTTTCTAGGGGGAGTACCACAGATACGCAGTATTTT
-	TRBJ1-4	TRBV7-2	TRBD1	CASSLASGGFEKLFF	TGTGCCAGCAGCTTAGCTTCAGGGGGCTTTGAAAAACTGTTTTTT
-	TRBJ1-5	TRBV19	-	CASSPGGPQHF	TGTGCCAGTAGTCCCGGGGGGCCCCAGCATTTT
few	TRBJ1-6	TRBV3-1/TRBV3-2	-	CASSQVLRSVYNSPLHF	TGTGCCAGCAGCCAAGTATTAAGATCAGTCTATAATTCACCCCTCCACTTT
-	TRBJ2-2	TRBV7-3	TRBD1	CASSRHDRGRRTGELFF	TGTGCCAGCAGCCGACATGACAGGGGGCGAAGGACCGGGGAGCTGTTTTTT
-	TRBJ1-1	TRBV3-1/TRBV3-2	-	CASSQGARGNTEAFF	TGTGCCAGCAGCCAGGGGGCACGGGGGAACACTGAAGCTTTCTTT
few	TRBJ1-5	TRBV5-8	-	CASSLRDDQPQHF	TGTGCCAGCAGCCTACGTGATGATCAGCCCCAGCATTTT
-	TRBJ2-4	TRBV6-2/TRBV6-3	-	CASSYSSLREGYVKNIQYF	TGTGCCAGCAGTTACTCGAGTCTCCGAGAGGGATACGTCAAAAACATTCAGTACTTC
-	TRBJ1-2	TRBV7-3	-	CASSPARGRYYGYTF	TGTGCCAGCAGCCCTGCTCGAGGGAGATACTATGGCTACACCTTC
-	TRBJ1-4	TRBV3-1/TRBV3-2	TRBD1	CASSRQGANEKLFF	TGTGCCAGCAGCCGACAGGGGGCCAATGAAAAACTGTTTTTT
-	TRBJ1-2	TRBV7-3	-	CASSLQGGGYGYTF	TGTGCCAGCAGCTTACAGGGAGGAGGCTATGGCTACACCTTC
-	TRBJ1-3	TRBV30	-	CACKATGNGNTIYF	TGTGCCTGCAAGGCAACAGGGAATGGAAACACCATATATTTT
few	TRBJ2-5	TRBV7-3	-	CASSKGSGGAETQYF	TGTGCCAGCAGCAAAGGTAGCGGAGGTGCCGAGACCCAGTACTTC
-	TRBJ1-2	TRBV4-1	-	CASSHQVDRARDGYTF	TGCGCCAGCAGCCATCAGGTTGACAGAGCTAGGGATGGCTACACCTTC
-	TRBJ1-2	TRBV5-6	TRBD1	CASRPDRAGGYTF	TGTGCCAGCAGGCCAGACAGGGCGGGTGGCTACACCTTC
-	TRBJ2-7	TRBV3-1/TRBV3-2	TRBD1	CASSLTRDSGYEQYF	TGTGCCAGCAGCCTGACCCGGGACAGCGGCTACGAGCAGTACTTC
-	TRBJ2-1	TRBV24-1	-	CATSDPTQGDEQFF	TGTGCCACCAGTGATCCGACACAGGGCGATGAGCAGTTCTTC
-	TRBJ1-5	TRBV15	-	CATSRDVQPQHF	TGTGCCACCAGCAGAGACGTGCAGCCCCAGCATTTT
once	TRBJ1-1	TRBV6-4	-	CASSDTSGGDATFF	TGTGCCAGCAGTGACACCTCGGGGGGGGATGCAACTTTCTTT
-	TRBJ2-1	TRBV24-1	TRBD1	CATVGQPPDEQFF	TGTGCCACCGTGGGACAGCCCCCCGATGAGCAGTTCTTC
-	TRBJ2-2	TRBV11-1	TRBD1	CASSLEGGSGGELFF	TGTGCCAGCAGCCTCGAAGGGGGCTCGGGCGGGGAGCTGTTTTTT
-	TRBJ1-2	TRBV19	-	CASLAGGAGYGYTF	TGTGCCAGCCTGGCGGGGGGCGCAGGATACGGCTACACCTTC
-	TRBJ1-1	TRBV19	TRBD1	CASTVGQGRGGNTEAFF	TGTGCCAGTACCGTGGGACAGGGGAGAGGAGGGAACACTGAAGCTTTCTTT
-	TRBJ1-1	TRBV4-2	-	CASSREREGNTEAFF	TGTGCCAGCAGCCGGGAACGTGAGGGGAACACTGAAGCTTTCTTT
-	TRBJ1-1	TRBV13	-	CASSHSGRGNTEAFF	TGTGCCAGCAGCCATTCGGGCAGGGGGAACACTGAAGCTTTCTTT
few	TRBJ2-3	TRBV18	TRBD2	CASSPATSAPRDTQYF	TGTGCCAGCTCACCGGCGACTAGCGCTCCAAGGGATACGCAGTATTTT
-	TRBJ1-3	TRBV7-8	TRBD1	CASSSSGTGAGNTIYF	TGTGCCAGCAGCTCATCAGGGACAGGGGCTGGAAACACCATATATTTT
-	TRBJ1-1	TRBV10-3	TRBD1	CAISAGQGLNTEAFF	TGTGCCATCAGTGCAGGACAGGGACTGAACACTGAAGCTTTCTTT
-	TRBJ2-3	TRBV4-1	TRBD2	CASSQGTSGPLPDTQYF	TGCGCCAGCAGCCAAGGGACTAGCGGCCCTCTGCCGGATACGCAGTATTTT
few	TRBJ1-1	TRBV10-3	TRBD1	CAIGQGAPYTEAFF	TGTGCCATCGGACAGGGGGCGCCTTACACTGAAGCTTTCTTT
-	TRBJ1-5	TRBV27	TRBD1	CASSSHSDRFNQPQHF	TGTGCCAGCAGTTCACATTCGGACAGGTTCAATCAGCCCCAGCATTTT
-	TRBJ2-1	TRBV9	-	CASSVASRISHEQFF	TGTGCCAGCAGCGTAGCTTCTAGAATCAGTCATGAGCAGTTCTTC